These 19 T cell receptor beta chains came from one sample sequenced in a study of graft-versus-host responses after intestinal transplantation. Some clones are missing from TCRdb's copy, which holds only in-frame ones; the method was immunoSEQ multiplex PCR. The table lists fewer than 20,000 clones, 95% of them singletons. The sample in question was PBMCs, obtained 23 days after intestinal transplant. The source is a human patient who received an intestinal transplant, so some T cells may come from the graft donor.

This clone was picked up one time. The chain has TRBV6-4 and TRBJ2-3, with D perhaps matching TRBD2 (5 bases). V dropped 9 bases and J dropped 2 bases, with 12 bases sitting between them. The CDR3 runs 13 residues. In germline, CDR1 is MRHNA, CDR2 SNTAGT. CDR3 residues: CARPTTYTDTQYF. The CDR3 coding sequence is TGTGCCAGGCCGACTACCTACACAGATACGCAGTATTTT.

This sequence joins TRBV5-1 and TRBJ2-2, with TRBD1 matching 12 bases. The CDR3 is 17 residues long. The trim removed 4 bases at V and 2 bases at J, leaving 6 bases unmatched. Germline assignment: CDR1 SGHRS and CDR2 YFSETQ. CDR3 in amino acids: CASSRVGTGGNTGELFF. CDR3 bases: TGCGCCAGCAGCCGGGTAGGGACAGGGGGCAACACCGGGGAGCTGTTTTTT.

This chain joins TRBV4-3 and TRBJ2-7; TRBD1 is a possible D gene (5 bases). The CDR3 is made up of 14 amino acids. Germline values: CDR1 LGHNA, CDR2 YSLEER. The V and J ends lost 1 base and 6 bases respectively, with 13 bases between them. Here the CDR3 DNA reads TGCGCCAGCAGCCAAGCTGATTTGGGGCGCGAGCAGTACTTC. Translated: CASSQADLGREQYF.

The chain joins TRBV19 to TRBJ1-2; tentative D call: TRBD1 (6 bases). Germline CDR1 LNHDA, CDR2 SQIVND (reference sequence). The CDR3 is made up of 16 amino acids. Trimming left V 10 bases short and J 2 bases short, with 23 bases between. DNA for the CDR3: TGTGCCACTGAGGGGGGTCCGGGACGCAAAAACTATGGCTACACCTTC. Encoded protein: CATEGGPGRKNYGYTF.

This clone was recorded once. Germline is not matched at one junction end, which may reflect a read error. This rearrangement joins TRBV6-5 to TRBJ1-4; the D gene is possibly TRBD1 (6 bases). The CDR3 has 13 residues. Germline CDR1 is MNHEY and CDR2 is SVGAGI. CDR3 in amino acids: CASSWTVRRSAVF. Written as DNA, the CDR3 is TGTGCCAGCAGTTGGACAGTCCGGAGGTCTGCTGTTTTT.

With regard to this clone: At one boundary the junction diverges from the germline segment, which might be a read error. V and J are TRBV6-4 and TRBJ1-5, with D tentatively TRBD1 (5 bases). The length of the CDR3 is 16 residues. CDR1 is MRHNA and CDR2 is SNTAGT in the germline V gene. CDR3 loop: CASSDLGTSRKQPQHF. In nucleotides, the CDR3 is TGTGCCAGCAGTGACTTGGGGACGTCCCGCAAACAGCCCCAGCATTTT.

The chain is built from TRBV4-1 and TRBJ2-1; maybe TRBD2 (7 bases). V was trimmed by 1 base and J by 3 bases, leaving 13 bases between them. The CDR3 consists of 16 residues. Germline V gene data show CDR1 as MGHRA and CDR2 as YSYEKL. The CDR3 coding sequence is TGCGCCAGCAGCCAAGGGGGGGGGCGTTTCTACAATGAGCAGTTCTTC. Amino acids: CASSQGGGRFYNEQFF.

The V gene is TRBV14, the J gene TRBJ1-1; 7 bases are shared with TRBD1. The CDR3 contains 14 residues. V shed 4 bases and J 4 bases; nucleotides not matched to a gene: 6. The V gene's germline CDR1 is SGHDN and CDR2 FVKESK. CDR3 region: CASSLTGSGTEAFF. CDR3 nucleotides: TGTGCCAGCAGCCTGACAGGGTCGGGCACTGAAGCTTTCTTT. The full variable domain, rest sourced from reference TRBV14 and TRBJ1-1, is EAGVTQFPSHSVIEKGQTVTLRCDPISGHDNLYWYRRVMGKEIKFLLHFVKESKQDESGMPNNRFLAERTGGTYSTLKVQPAELEDSGVYFCASSLTGSGTEAFFGQGTRLTVV.

The chain has TRBV5-6 and TRBJ2-7, with 11 bases that match TRBD1. This CDR3 spans 15 amino acids. CDR1 is SGHDT, CDR2 YYEEEE, per germline. V lost 3 bases to trimming and J lost 5 bases; unmatched junction nucleotides: 7. The CDR3 protein is CASSYRDRGEDEQYF. The DNA of the CDR3 is TGTGCCAGCAGCTACCGGGACAGGGGGGAAGACGAGCAGTACTTC.

The chain employs TRBV5-5 and TRBJ2-1, with 11 bases fitting TRBD2. The CDR3 consists of 19 residues. CDR1 and CDR2 (germline): SGHKS, YYEKEE (reference sequence). V was clipped by 2 bases and J by 12 bases; unmatched bases: 22. For the CDR3, the DNA is TGTGCCAGCAGCTTCGCAGGACCCCTCAGGGGTAGCGGGAGGGCCGGGCAGTTCTTC. Its translation is CASSFAGPLRGSGRAGQFF.

This sequence joins TRBV5-6 and TRBJ2-7, with D unclear. Trimming took off 2 bases at V and 0 bases at J, with 3 bases between the two ends. The CDR3 sequence is 12 residues long. Germline V gene sequence: CDR1 SGHDT, CDR2 YYEEEE. For the CDR3, the DNA is TGTGCCAGCAGCTTAACCTCCTACGAGCAGTACTTC. Translation: CASSLTSYEQYF.

The chain carries TRBV27 and TRBJ2-2, with 10 bases that match TRBD2. V gave up 6 bases and J gave up 5 bases; unmatched junction bases: 3. This CDR3 has 14 residues. The germline V gene has CDR1 MNHEY and CDR2 SMNVEV (reference sequence). The CDR3, as DNA: TGTGCCAGCAGGTCGGGACTAGCGACCGGGGAGCTGTTTTTT. This sequence encodes CASRSGLATGELFF.

This chain connects TRBV7-7 to TRBJ2-3; the D is unclear. With 1 base removed from V and 0 bases from J, the gap between germline ends came to 2 bases. Per the germline V gene, CDR1 is SSHAT and CDR2 is FNYEAQ (reference sequence). This CDR3 contains 13 residues. CDR3 nucleotides: TGTGCCAGCAGCTTAGATAGCACAGATACGCAGTATTTT. Translating gives CASSLDSTDTQYF.

This rearrangement joins TRBV28 to TRBJ2-6, with D perhaps matching TRBD1 (6 bases). This CDR3 has 15 amino acids. CDR1 is MDHEN and CDR2 is SYDVKM in the germline V gene. Trimming stripped 5 bases from V and 2 bases from J, with 10 bases between. The DNA for the CDR3 is TGTGCCAGCAGTCAACAGGGTACTGGGGCCAACGTCCTGACTTTC. The encoded protein is CASSQQGTGANVLTF.

The chain is built from TRBV4-1 and TRBJ1-1; 7 positions match TRBD1. From germline, CDR1 is MGHRA and CDR2 YSYEKL. This CDR3 has 17 residues. Trimming took 2 bases from V and 0 from J; bases not matched to a gene: 9. The CDR3 region is CASSQRAQGELNTEAFF. The CDR3 region has the DNA TGCGCCAGCAGCCAAAGGGCGCAGGGGGAACTGAACACTGAAGCTTTCTTT.

This chain connects TRBV28 to TRBJ2-7; possibly TRBD2 for D (5 bases). The CDR3 consists of 13 residues. The V gene's germline CDR1 is MDHEN and CDR2 SYDVKM. Trimming took off 4 bases at V and 2 bases at J, with 9 bases between the two ends. CDR3 loop: CASSSGSTYEQYF. CDR3 DNA: TGTGCCAGCAGTTCGGGGTCTACCTACGAGCAGTACTTC.

V usage is TRBV6-5 and J usage is TRBJ2-5, with 9 bases that match TRBD2. Looked up from germline, CDR1 is MNHEY and CDR2 is SVGAGI. The CDR3 spans 16 residues. J was trimmed by 3 bases and V by 4 bases; bases with no gene match: 9. The CDR3 coding sequence is TGTGCCAGCAGTTTTACATCTAGCGGGATTGAAGAGACCCAGTACTTC. This encodes CASSFTSSGIEETQYF.

The chain's CDR3 is CASSLAVGLKNIQYF. DNA for the CDR3: TGCGCCAGCAGCTTGGCCGTGGGGCTCAAAAACATTCAGTACTTC. V gene TRBV5-1 combines with J gene TRBJ2-4, with TRBD1 as a possible D gene (5 bases). Germline V gene sequence: CDR1 SGHRS, CDR2 YFSETQ. Trimming pared 0 bases from V and 3 bases from J, leaving 10 bases between. The CDR3 has 15 amino acids.

J is TRBJ1-1 and V is TRBV6-6; possibly TRBD1 for D (5 bases). Germline V CDR1 and CDR2: MNHNY, SVGAGI (reference sequence). The CDR3 loop spans 15 amino acids. The V and J ends lost 0 bases and 1 base respectively, with 9 bases between them. As DNA, the CDR3 is TGTGCCAGCAGTTACTCCCTCGACAGGAACACTGAAGCTTTCTTT. This translates into CASSYSLDRNTEAFF.